This entry describes one T cell receptor beta chain. Its antigen is unknown. The PCR used 60 Vbeta and 13 Jbeta primers. Measured with immunoSEQ multiplex PCR; TCRdb has only the in-frame clones, and not every one. Of around 150,000 clones detected, roughly 80% appear once; the ten largest clones hold 1.9%. This specimen comes from a study of cytomegalovirus exposure and HLA in healthy donors. Findings and caveats of the study: Most TCR sequences proved rare, with some public TCRs found in many donors.

The CDR3 is 16 residues long. V lost 4 bases and J lost 5; bases outside the gene matches: 5. CDR1 is LGHNA, CDR2 YNFKEQ, per germline. The V call is TRBV4-2, the J call TRBJ2-1; 13 bases are a match to TRBD2. The sequenced sample was PBMCs. This TCR derives from a man aged 18 to 29 in good health and CMV-seronegative. The CDR3 region is CASSLGLAGANNEQFF. The CDR3 DNA reads TGTGCCAGCAGCCTAGGACTAGCGGGGGCCAACAATGAGCAGTTCTTC.